These T cell receptor beta chains were read from a single sample in a study of human T cells and chemical hapten exposure. TCRdb used MiXCR to reprocess the RACE reads, holding one entry per CDR3 protein. This sample has over 130,000 distinct CDR3 sequences, with about 11% found just once. Sequencing was performed on whole blood, taken in connection with sensitization to the hapten diphenylcyclopropenone (DPC). The receptors here all came from a woman in her 50s with alopecia areata. Some clones in this sample may be carry-over from other donors' samples. Each CDR3 is given with its conserved first and last residue. Fields, in order: J gene, clone size, V gene, D gene, CDR3 protein, CDR3 DNA. The D gene is left open where the match is weak. Clone size, where shown, is once, few, many, or a class for clones that have expanded.

TRBJ2-5 NA TRBV27 NA CASSSQGDGQETQYF TGTGCCAGCAGTTCACAGGGAGACGGTCAAGAGACCCAGTACTTC
TRBJ2-3 many TRBV7-6 NA CASSLFQGSSTQYF TGTGCCAGCAGCTTATTTCAGGGTAGCAGTACGCAGTATTTT
TRBJ2-3 NA TRBV7-8 TRBD2 CASSLGLAGWRDTQYF TGTGCCAGCAGCCTGGGACTAGCGGGTTGGAGAGATACGCAGTATTTT
TRBJ1-3 NA TRBV6-6 NA CASSPDSASGNTIYF TGTGCCAGCAGCCCCGACAGCGCCTCTGGAAACACCATATATTTT
TRBJ2-5 few TRBV20-1 TRBD2 CSASGSSGGQETQYF TGCAGTGCTTCGGGATCCTCGGGAGGCCAAGAGACCCAGTACTTC
TRBJ1-6 NA TRBV10-3 TRBD1 CAISESTGNGSPLHF TGTGCCATCAGTGAGTCGACAGGGAACGGCTCACCCCTCCACTTT
TRBJ2-1 NA TRBV10-3 TRBD2 CAISALGSGRDNEQFF TGTGCCATCAGCGCCCTAGGAAGCGGGAGGGACAATGAGCAGTTCTTC
TRBJ1-2 NA TRBV12-3/TRBV12-4 NA CAAGAGRNYGYTF TGTGCCGCCGGAGCGGGCCGAAACTATGGCTACACCTTC
TRBJ1-4 NA TRBV5-1 NA CASRSDTATNEKLFF TGCGCCAGCAGGTCGGACACAGCAACTAATGAAAAACTGTTTTTT
TRBJ2-7 NA TRBV29-1 TRBD2 CSAGRGAGEDEQYF TGCAGCGCCGGGAGGGGTGCAGGGGAAGACGAGCAGTACTTC
TRBJ2-7 NA TRBV7-2 TRBD2 CASSLGSLAGGEQYF TGTGCCAGCAGCTTAGGGAGTCTAGCGGGAGGGGAGCAGTACTTC
TRBJ2-6 NA TRBV6-5 TRBD1 CASRNRDRGSGANVLTF TGTGCCAGCAGGAACCGGGACAGGGGCTCTGGGGCCAACGTCCTGACTTTC
TRBJ1-1 many TRBV6-1 NA CASSGGGAVEAFF TGTGCCAGCAGCGGGGGGGGAGCTGTTGAAGCTTTCTTT
TRBJ2-3 few TRBV30 NA CAWRDLADTQYF TGTGCCTGGCGGGACCTAGCAGATACGCAGTATTTT
TRBJ2-7 NA TRBV7-2 NA CASREEGPLGEQYF TGTGCCAGCAGGGAGGAGGGCCCCCTGGGGGAGCAGTACTTC
TRBJ1-1 many TRBV7-9 NA CASSPGRERTTEAFF TGTGCCAGCAGCCCCGGACGGGAGCGGACCACTGAAGCTTTCTTT
TRBJ2-1 few TRBV20-1 TRBD2 CSANPTSGVSSYNEQFF TGCAGTGCTAATCCGACTAGCGGGGTGAGCTCCTACAATGAGCAGTTCTTC
TRBJ2-2 many TRBV5-1 NA CASSLPGPGELFF TGCGCCAGCAGCTTACCGGGGCCCGGGGAGCTGTTTTTT
TRBJ2-3 many TRBV6-1 NA CASSDQIQGSTDTQYF TGTGCCAGCAGCGATCAGATTCAGGGTAGCACAGATACGCAGTATTTT
TRBJ2-3 once TRBV5-1 NA CASSYSAHDTDTQYF TGCGCCAGCAGCTACTCAGCGCATGACACAGATACGCAGTATTTT
TRBJ2-5 few TRBV5-4 NA CASRRASEETQYF TGTGCCAGCCGGCGGGCTAGCGAAGAGACCCAGTACTTC
TRBJ2-1 many TRBV12-3/TRBV12-4 TRBD1 CASTTPAGTGGIEQFF TGTGCCAGCACAACCCCCGCCGGGACAGGGGGGATTGAGCAGTTCTTC
TRBJ2-7 few TRBV28 NA CASSQTSWRDFFYEQYF TGTGCCAGCAGTCAAACTAGTTGGAGGGACTTCTTCTACGAGCAGTACTTC
TRBJ2-4 few TRBV28 NA CASSAPKGIQYF TGTGCCAGCAGCGCCCCCAAGGGCATTCAGTACTTC
TRBJ2-5 NA TRBV5-1 TRBD2 CASSLSGGLETQYF TGCGCCAGCAGCTTGAGCGGGGGCCTGGAGACCCAGTACTTC
TRBJ1-6 few TRBV27 NA CASTRARGYSPLHF TGTGCCAGCACTCGCGCGAGGGGTTATTCACCCCTCCACTTT
TRBJ2-1 many TRBV5-1 NA CASSLSSGVNEQFF TGCGCCAGCAGCTTGTCGAGCGGCGTCAATGAGCAGTTCTTC
TRBJ2-3 NA TRBV6-2/TRBV6-3 NA CASRPDLTDTQYF TGTGCCAGCAGACCCGACCTCACAGATACGCAGTATTTT
TRBJ2-3 many TRBV2 NA CASSGGTPDTQYF TGTGCCAGCAGTGGCGGTACCCCAGATACGCAGTATTTT
TRBJ2-1 few TRBV19 NA CASSIAKGSYNEQFF TGTGCCAGTAGTATAGCAAAGGGATCCTACAATGAGCAGTTCTTC
TRBJ2-3 few TRBV4-2 TRBD2 CASSQVSGASTDTQYF TGTGCCAGCAGCCAAGTGAGCGGGGCCAGCACAGATACGCAGTATTTT
TRBJ1-3 NA TRBV6-1 NA CASSEVYRAPVYF TGTGCCAGCAGTGAAGTCTACAGGGCACCAGTATATTTT
TRBJ1-4 few TRBV7-9 TRBD1 CASSGTGQGSEKLFF TGTGCCAGCAGCGGTACGGGACAGGGCTCTGAAAAACTGTTTTTT
TRBJ2-7 few TRBV2 NA CASSERSGLHEQYF TGTGCCAGCAGTGAACGCAGCGGCCTCCACGAGCAGTACTTC
TRBJ2-1 few TRBV19 NA CASSIVGGASSYNEQFF TGTGCCAGTAGTATAGTAGGTGGGGCGAGCTCCTACAATGAGCAGTTCTTC
TRBJ2-1 many TRBV29-1 NA CSVGGRLYNEQFF TGCAGCGTTGGTGGGAGGCTCTACAATGAGCAGTTCTTC
TRBJ2-7 few TRBV7-2 NA CASSLGVAGKLGEQYF TGTGCCAGCAGCCTAGGGGTGGCGGGAAAACTCGGCGAGCAGTACTTC
TRBJ2-3 many TRBV20-1 NA CSARPGTSSTDTQYF TGCAGTGCTAGACCCGGGACCAGCAGCACAGATACGCAGTATTTT
TRBJ2-7 NA TRBV11-1 NA CASSSPPGYEQYF TGTGCCAGCAGCTCCCCCCCGGGTTACGAGCAGTACTTC
TRBJ2-1 many TRBV29-1 TRBD2 CSVEGAGGNEQFF TGCAGCGTTGAAGGAGCGGGAGGAAACGAGCAGTTCTTC
TRBJ2-1 NA TRBV11-2 NA CASSLEQGPYNEQFF TGTGCCAGCAGCTTAGAACAGGGACCCTACAATGAGCAGTTCTTC
TRBJ1-1 many TRBV7-2 NA CASSTRTENTEAFF TGTGCCAGCAGCACCCGGACCGAGAACACTGAAGCTTTCTTT
TRBJ2-1 many TRBV5-1 TRBD2 CASSPGGSTSYNEQFF TGCGCCAGCAGCCCGGGGGGGTCGACCTCCTACAATGAGCAGTTCTTC
TRBJ2-3 few TRBV12-3/TRBV12-4 TRBD1 CASSQGTGSTDTQYF TGTGCCAGCAGTCAGGGGACAGGCAGCACAGATACGCAGTATTTT
TRBJ2-1 NA TRBV7-2 TRBD1 CASSFHGQGADEQFF TGTGCCAGCAGCTTTCATGGACAGGGGGCCGATGAGCAGTTCTTC
TRBJ1-6 many TRBV20-1 TRBD1 CSARRQGEHSPLHF TGCAGTGCTAGAAGGCAGGGGGAACATTCACCCCTCCACTTT